This is a list of T cell receptor beta chains from one sample in a study of post-analysis software for immune sequencing data. One entry per CDR3 protein, called by TCRdb with MiXCR from the PCR reads. The sample yields almost 700,000 distinct CDR3 sequences, about 60% seen once. Sample: blood. The receptors come from a girl aged 2 to 9 with multiple sclerosis. Each CDR3 is given with its conserved first and last residue. Fields, in order: V gene, J gene, clone size, D gene, CDR3 protein, CDR3 DNA. A D gene is named only where the DNA matches it firmly. The size field is filled for only some rows; it gives once, few, many or a size class.

v_gene: TRBV20-1
j_gene: TRBJ2-1
abundance: few
d_gene: TRBD2
CDR3aa: CSARRPSGGPGNEQFF
CDR3nt: TGCAGTGCTAGACGTCCTAGCGGGGGGCCGGGCAATGAGCAGTTCTTC

v_gene: TRBV27
j_gene: TRBJ1-4
abundance: -
d_gene: -
CDR3aa: CASRIGEKLFF
CDR3nt: TGTGCCAGCCGAATAGGCGAAAAACTGTTTTTT

v_gene: TRBV13
j_gene: TRBJ1-6
abundance: -
d_gene: TRBD1
CDR3aa: CASSFRDREKSPLHF
CDR3nt: TGTGCCAGCAGCTTCCGGGACAGGGAAAAATCACCCCTCCACTTT

v_gene: TRBV20-1
j_gene: TRBJ2-1
abundance: -
d_gene: -
CDR3aa: CSAPEGNEQFF
CDR3nt: TGCAGTGCTCCCGAGGGCAATGAGCAGTTCTTC

v_gene: TRBV7-3
j_gene: TRBJ2-1
abundance: -
d_gene: -
CDR3aa: CASSSQSGAYEQFF
CDR3nt: TGTGCCAGCAGCTCTCAATCGGGAGCTTATGAGCAGTTCTTC

v_gene: TRBV6-1
j_gene: TRBJ1-1
abundance: once
d_gene: -
CDR3aa: CASNKRSGSGRENTEAFF
CDR3nt: TGTGCCAGCAATAAAAGGTCGGGGTCGGGACGGGAAAACACTGAAGCTTTCTTT

v_gene: TRBV10-2
j_gene: TRBJ2-7
abundance: few
d_gene: -
CDR3aa: CASRGPYEQYF
CDR3nt: TGCGCCAGCAGGGGCCCCTACGAGCAGTACTTC

v_gene: TRBV5-1
j_gene: TRBJ2-7
abundance: few
d_gene: TRBD2
CDR3aa: CASSLIAGPSSYEQYF
CDR3nt: TGCGCCAGCAGCTTAATAGCGGGTCCGAGCTCCTACGAGCAGTACTTC

v_gene: TRBV7-2
j_gene: TRBJ2-3
abundance: -
d_gene: TRBD2
CDR3aa: CASSLQGLAGTDTQYF
CDR3nt: TGTGCCAGCAGCCTCCAGGGACTAGCGGGAACAGATACGCAGTATTTT

v_gene: TRBV4-3
j_gene: TRBJ1-1
abundance: -
d_gene: -
CDR3aa: CASSQVADGTEAFF
CDR3nt: TGCGCCAGCAGCCAAGTAGCGGACGGCACTGAAGCTTTCTTT

v_gene: TRBV20-1
j_gene: TRBJ2-1
abundance: -
d_gene: TRBD2
CDR3aa: CSARWTSGEYEQFF
CDR3nt: TGCAGTGCTAGGTGGACTAGCGGGGAGTATGAGCAGTTCTTC

v_gene: TRBV20-1
j_gene: TRBJ1-2
abundance: -
d_gene: TRBD1
CDR3aa: CSAGMTGGLYGYTF
CDR3nt: TGCAGTGCTGGAATGACAGGGGGCCTCTATGGCTACACCTTC

v_gene: TRBV9
j_gene: TRBJ2-1
abundance: few
d_gene: -
CDR3aa: CASSVGGRVEQFF
CDR3nt: TGTGCCAGCAGCGTAGGGGGCCGGGTTGAGCAGTTCTTC

v_gene: TRBV29-1
j_gene: TRBJ2-7
abundance: few
d_gene: TRBD2
CDR3aa: CSVELAGDTTYEQYF
CDR3nt: TGCAGCGTTGAGCTAGCGGGAGATACGACCTACGAGCAGTACTTC

v_gene: TRBV28
j_gene: TRBJ2-7
abundance: -
d_gene: -
CDR3aa: CASSPVTGFSYEQYF
CDR3nt: TGTGCCAGCAGTCCAGTGACAGGTTTCTCGTACGAGCAGTACTTC

v_gene: TRBV29-1
j_gene: TRBJ2-3
abundance: -
d_gene: -
CDR3aa: CSVDLTGRTDTQYF
CDR3nt: TGCAGCGTTGATCTCACAGGGCGCACAGATACGCAGTATTTT

v_gene: TRBV12-3/TRBV12-4
j_gene: TRBJ2-1
abundance: many
d_gene: -
CDR3aa: CASSPRIGNEQFF
CDR3nt: TGTGCCAGCAGCCCACGGATTGGCAATGAGCAGTTCTTC

v_gene: TRBV6-5
j_gene: TRBJ2-5
abundance: -
d_gene: TRBD2
CDR3aa: CASSYSNLAGAPWGTQYF
CDR3nt: TGTGCCAGCAGTTACTCGAACCTAGCGGGGGCCCCGTGGGGGACCCAGTACTTC

v_gene: TRBV29-1
j_gene: TRBJ1-1
abundance: once
d_gene: -
CDR3aa: CSPLNLNTEAFF
CDR3nt: TGCAGCCCACTTAACTTGAACACTGAAGCTTTCTTT

v_gene: TRBV5-1
j_gene: TRBJ2-1
abundance: -
d_gene: -
CDR3aa: CASSFGGPYKRNEQFF
CDR3nt: TGCGCCAGCAGCTTTGGTGGCCCCTACAAGAGGAATGAGCAGTTCTTC

v_gene: TRBV14
j_gene: TRBJ2-3
abundance: -
d_gene: -
CDR3aa: CASSQEPSPSTDTQYF
CDR3nt: TGTGCCAGCAGCCAAGAACCGTCCCCTAGCACAGATACGCAGTATTTT

v_gene: TRBV12-3/TRBV12-4
j_gene: TRBJ1-5
abundance: -
d_gene: -
CDR3aa: CVSSLSGKDQPQHF
CDR3nt: TGTGTCAGCAGTTTATCAGGGAAGGATCAGCCCCAGCATTTT